Presented here are 13 T cell receptor beta chains from one specimen sequenced in a study of T cells expressing NK-cell markers. TCRdb re-called the 5' RACE reads and catalogs CDR3 proteins one per entry, DNA excluded. This table holds about 390,000 distinct CDR3 sequences. Sequencing was performed on blood T cells: a sorted CD56 or NKG2C T cell subset, CD4+ or CD8+ T cells, or bulk PBMC T cells (not recorded which). These TCRs come from a woman between 50 and 59 years old in good health.

The chain links TRBV12-3 or TRBV12-4 to TRBJ2-3. The CDR3 length is 12 residues. CDR3 amino acids: CASSTLIDTQYF.

The gene calls are TRBV9 and TRBJ2-1; TCRdb's assignment of TRBD1 cannot be checked, as there is no DNA. Germline lookup yields CDR1 SGDLS and CDR2 YYNGEE. The CDR3 sequence is 15 residues long. CDR3: CASSGNRTGSDEQFF.

The chain couples TRBV5-1 to TRBJ1-1. Germline CDR1 and CDR2: SGHRS and YFSETQ. This CDR3 is built from 14 residues. CDR3: CASSSHGRDTEAFF.

The chain uses TRBV6-5 and TRBJ2-7; TCRdb picks TRBD1, but there is no DNA to check that call. Germline V gene sequence: CDR1 MNHEY, CDR2 SVGAGI. The CDR3 has 13 residues. The CDR3: CASSRTILYEQYF.

The J gene is TRBJ2-2, the V gene TRBV7-2; the TCRdb call, TRBD2, lacks DNA for checking. Germline V lookup: CDR1 SGHTA, CDR2 FQGNSA. The CDR3 contains 16 residues. The CDR3 loop is CASSFRSGRASGELFF.

This chain links TRBV7-2 with TRBJ2-3; absent DNA, TCRdb's TRBD1 call cannot be checked. This CDR3 spans 16 amino acids. Germline lookup yields CDR1 SGHTA and CDR2 FQGNSA. CDR3: CASRSGLHSLTDTQYF.

The rearrangement uses TRBV20-1 and TRBJ2-1. The CDR3 loop spans 17 amino acids. From germline, CDR1 is DFQATT and CDR2 SNEGSKA (reference sequence). The CDR3: CSARDWSTGTSYNEQFF.

CDR3 amino acids: CSSGLGLYNEQFF. The rearrangement joins TRBV29-1 to TRBJ2-1; TCRdb gives TRBD1 as the D gene, but with no DNA this cannot be confirmed. Germline CDR1 and CDR2: SQVTM and ANQGSEA. This CDR3 contains 13 residues.

The chain recombines TRBV30 with TRBJ2-7; TCRdb outputs TRBD1, but without DNA this stays unchecked. The CDR3 contains 14 residues. The germline gives CDR1 GTSNPN, CDR2 SVGIG (reference sequence). The chain's CDR3 is CALHTGLGTYEQYF. Variable domain in full (rest from reference TRBV30 and TRBJ2-7): SQTIHQWPATLVQPVGSPLSLECTVEGTSNPNLYWYRQAAGRGLQLLFYSVGIGQISSEVPQNLSASRPQDRQFILSSKKLLLSDSGFYLCALHTGLGTYEQYFGPGTRLTVT.

CDR3 amino acids: CASSPGDTLFYEQYF. The V gene is TRBV5-1, the J gene TRBJ2-7; the TCRdb call, TRBD1, lacks DNA for checking. The CDR3 has 15 residues. Germline V gene sequence: CDR1 SGHRS, CDR2 YFSETQ. The full variable domain, its missing parts supplied by reference TRBV5-1 and TRBJ2-7, is KAGVTQTPRYLIKTRGQQVTLSCSPISGHRSVSWYQQTPGQGLQFLFEYFSETQRNKGNFPGRFSGRQFSNSRSEMNVSTLELGDSALYLCASSPGDTLFYEQYFGPGTRLTVT.

This chain links TRBV27 with TRBJ1-4; TCRdb reports TRBD1, a call that lacks DNA to check it against. The CDR3 has 15 amino acids. Germline V lookup: CDR1 MNHEY, CDR2 SMNVEV (reference sequence). The CDR3 here is CASPLGAVTNEKLFF.

The V call is TRBV5-1, the J call TRBJ2-6. This CDR3 spans 17 amino acids. Germline values: CDR1 SGHRS, CDR2 YFSETQ. CDR3 loop: CASSLGHRNSGANVLTF.

The chain employs TRBV7-9 and TRBJ2-6; there is no DNA to check the TCRdb D call of TRBD1. This CDR3 is built from 18 residues. Germline V gives CDR1 SEHNR, CDR2 FQNEAQ (reference sequence). CDR3 region: CASSPRDRVISGANVLTF.